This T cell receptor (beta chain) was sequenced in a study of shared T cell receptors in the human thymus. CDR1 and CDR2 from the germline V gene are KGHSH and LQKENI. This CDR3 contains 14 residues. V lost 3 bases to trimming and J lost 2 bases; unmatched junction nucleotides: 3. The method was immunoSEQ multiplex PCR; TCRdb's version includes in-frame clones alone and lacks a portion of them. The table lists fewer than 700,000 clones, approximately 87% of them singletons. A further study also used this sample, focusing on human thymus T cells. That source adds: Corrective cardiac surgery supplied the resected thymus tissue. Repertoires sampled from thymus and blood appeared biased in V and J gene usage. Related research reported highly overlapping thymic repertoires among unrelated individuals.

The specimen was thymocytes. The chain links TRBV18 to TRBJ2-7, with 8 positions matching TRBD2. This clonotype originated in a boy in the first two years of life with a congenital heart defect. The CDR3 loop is CASSPPGRAYEQYF. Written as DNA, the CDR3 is TGTGCCAGCTCACCCCCCGGGAGGGCCTACGAGCAGTACTTC.